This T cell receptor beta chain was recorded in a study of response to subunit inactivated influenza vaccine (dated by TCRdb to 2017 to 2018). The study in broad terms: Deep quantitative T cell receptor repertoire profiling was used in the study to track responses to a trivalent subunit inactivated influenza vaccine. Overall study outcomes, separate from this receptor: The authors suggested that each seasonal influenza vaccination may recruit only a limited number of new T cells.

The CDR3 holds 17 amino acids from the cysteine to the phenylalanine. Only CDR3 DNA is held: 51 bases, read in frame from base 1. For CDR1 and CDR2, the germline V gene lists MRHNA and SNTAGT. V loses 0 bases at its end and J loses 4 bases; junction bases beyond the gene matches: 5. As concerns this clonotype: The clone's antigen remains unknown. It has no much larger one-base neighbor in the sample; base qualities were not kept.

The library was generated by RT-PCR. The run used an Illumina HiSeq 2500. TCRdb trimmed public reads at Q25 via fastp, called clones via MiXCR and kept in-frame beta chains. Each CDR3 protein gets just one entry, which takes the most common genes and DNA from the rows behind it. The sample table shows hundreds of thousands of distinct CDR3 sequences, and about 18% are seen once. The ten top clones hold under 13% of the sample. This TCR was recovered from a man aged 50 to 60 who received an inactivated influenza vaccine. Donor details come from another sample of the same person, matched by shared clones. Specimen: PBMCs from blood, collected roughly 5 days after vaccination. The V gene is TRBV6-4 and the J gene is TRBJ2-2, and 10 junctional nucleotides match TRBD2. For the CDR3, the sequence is CASSDSERGGFTGELFF. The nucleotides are TGTGCCAGCAGTGACTCCGAGCGGGGGGGCTTCACCGGGGAGCTGTTTTTT.